A single sample is the source of the 17 T cell receptor beta chains below, sequenced in a study of blood T cell repertoires in COVID-19. Sequenced by immunoSEQ multiplex PCR; TCRdb stores in-frame clones only, minus some. The sample lists more than 85,000 clones; roughly 80% were seen once. Sequencing was carried out using peripheral blood. Receptors were obtained from a woman of 80 years or more with acute or convalescent COVID-19.

V usage is TRBV18 and J usage is TRBJ1-5, with a tentative D call TRBD1 (6 bases). V was trimmed by 4 bases and J by 6 bases, leaving 13 bases between them. Germline values: CDR1 KGHSH, CDR2 LQKENI. CDR3 size: 14 residues. Written as DNA, the CDR3 is TGTGCCAGCTCACGCGAACAGGGTACTCAGCCCCAGCATTTT. As protein: CASSREQGTQPQHF.

This clone was counted only a few times. The chain has TRBV5-1 and TRBJ2-3; tentatively, D is TRBD2 (6 bases). The CDR3 is 14 residues long. Germline V gene sequence: CDR1 SGHRS, CDR2 YFSETQ. V lost 0 bases and J 3 bases, leaving 8 bases between the germline ends. The DNA for the CDR3 is TGCGCCAGCAGCTTGGGACTAGAAACAGATACGCAGTATTTT. Translated, it gives CASSLGLETDTQYF.

Only a few counts were recorded for this clone. The chain couples TRBV12-3 or TRBV12-4 to TRBJ1-3; 7 bases are a match to TRBD1. The V segment lost 6 bases and the J segment 8 bases; nucleotides outside the gene matches: 7. The CDR3 contains 13 residues. The CDR3 here is CASRETGLDTIYF. CDR3 coding DNA: TGTGCCAGCAGGGAGACAGGGTTGGACACCATATATTTT.

The J gene is TRBJ1-3, the V gene TRBV10-2; D ambiguous. This CDR3 is built from 16 residues. Germline CDR1 WSHSY, CDR2 SAAADI. The V end was cut by 2 bases, the J end by 0 bases, with 11 bases between. Written as DNA, the CDR3 is TGCGCCAGCAGTGAGGGGTCCGGAGCCTCTGGAAACACCATATATTTT. The encoded protein is CASSEGSGASGNTIYF.

The chain couples TRBV6-1 to TRBJ1-2, with D unresolved. CDR1 and CDR2 from the germline V gene are MNHNS and SASEGT. Trimming took 0 bases from V and 4 from J, leaving 3 bases between them. CDR3 size: 12 residues. The CDR3 nucleotides read TGTGCCAGCAGTGAAGCCGTCTATGGCTACACCTTC. Protein: CASSEAVYGYTF.

This sequence joins TRBV5-6 and TRBJ2-2, with D maybe TRBD1 (5 bases). V lost 1 base to trimming and J lost 5 bases, with 21 bases between them. Germline V gives CDR1 SGHDT, CDR2 YYEEEE. The CDR3 totals 18 residues. The CDR3 region is CASSLRGGEASRTGELFF. The CDR3 DNA is TGTGCCAGCAGCTTGAGGGGCGGTGAAGCTTCCCGGACCGGGGAGCTGTTTTTT.

The chain joins TRBV25-1 to TRBJ1-1, with 7 bases aligning to TRBD1. This CDR3 spans 13 amino acids. From germline, CDR1 is MGHDK and CDR2 SYGVNS. The V and J ends lost 5 bases and 8 bases, in that order; junction bases with no gene match: 8. The CDR3 bases are TGTGCCAGCAGTAAACAGGGGACGGGAGAAGCTTTCTTT. It translates to CASSKQGTGEAFF.

This chain joins TRBV28 and TRBJ1-1, with TRBD1 matching 9 bases. This CDR3 region has 15 residues. CDR1 MDHEN and CDR2 SYDVKM come from the germline V gene. The ends lost 5 bases at V and 8 bases at J; junction bases unmatched: 12. In nucleotides, the CDR3 is TGTGCCAGCAGTGCAACAGGGGGCGCTCCGGAGGAAGCTTTCTTT. Amino acid sequence: CASSATGGAPEEAFF.

The chain couples TRBV11-2 to TRBJ2-6; 10 bases map to TRBD2. The CDR3 has 17 amino acids. V lost 5 bases to trimming and J lost 0 bases; unmatched junction nucleotides: 4. CDR1 SGHAT and CDR2 FQNNGV come from the germline V gene. The DNA of the CDR3 is TGTGCCAGCAGCCCGCTAGCGGGAGACTCTGGGGCCAACGTCCTGACTTTC. This translates into CASSPLAGDSGANVLTF.

The V call is TRBV24-1, the J call TRBJ2-1; 11 nucleotides agree with TRBD2. Germline V gives CDR1 KGHDR, CDR2 SFDVKD. The CDR3 is 15 residues long. V shed 3 bases, J shed 5 bases, and the junction held 2 bases outside the gene matches. DNA of the CDR3: TGTGCCACCAGTGATGCGGGACTAGCGGACAATGAGCAGTTCTTC. Protein: CATSDAGLADNEQFF.

The rearrangement links TRBV6-2 or TRBV6-3 to TRBJ2-1, with 12 bases fitting TRBD1. Germline V gene lookup returns CDR1 MNHEY and CDR2 SVGEGT. The CDR3 spans 15 residues. With V trimmed by 5 bases and J by 10 bases, 9 bases remained unmatched. The CDR3 sequence: CASSPTGTGGWEQFF. The DNA for the CDR3 is TGTGCCAGCAGTCCAACCGGGACAGGGGGCTGGGAGCAGTTCTTC.

The chain has TRBV28 and TRBJ2-5, with D possibly being TRBD2 (6 bases). The germline V gene encodes CDR1 MDHEN and CDR2 SYDVKM. V was trimmed by 6 bases and J by 4 bases, leaving 15 bases between them. The CDR3 extends over 14 amino acids. CDR3 amino acids: CASRRPGGIETQYF. The CDR3 DNA sequence: TGTGCCAGCAGGAGACCGGGCGGGATAGAGACCCAGTACTTC.

The chain carries TRBV10-2 and TRBJ2-5; TRBD1 matches 9 bases. The length of the CDR3 is 14 residues. With 9 bases clipped from V and 5 bases from J, the junction kept 10 bases outside the gene matches. Germline CDR1 is WSHSY and CDR2 is SAAADI. The DNA for the CDR3 is TGCGCCAGTTGGGCCCCTGACAGGGGGGAGACCCAGTACTTC. Protein: CASWAPDRGETQYF.

The rearrangement uses TRBV2 and TRBJ2-7; no reliable D call. V was cut by 3 bases and J by 5 bases, with 14 bases left in between. Per germline, CDR1 SNHLY and CDR2 FYNNEI. This CDR3 spans 14 amino acids. The DNA of the CDR3 is TGTGCCAGCAGTGAGGGTGGAGTACAAGACGAGCAGTACGTC. It translates to CASSEGGVQDEQYV.

This clone was seen more than once but under ten times. This rearrangement joins TRBV11-3 to TRBJ2-2, with D possibly being TRBD1 (5 bases). Germline CDR1 and CDR2: SGHNT and YENEEA. V dropped 5 bases and J dropped 0 bases, with 16 bases sitting between them. This CDR3 has 17 amino acids. The CDR3 coding sequence is TGTGCCAGCAGCCCCGGTGCAGGGCGAACGAACACCGGGGAGCTGTTTTTT. Protein: CASSPGAGRTNTGELFF.

This sequence joins TRBV10-2 and TRBJ2-3; 12 nucleotides line up with TRBD2. The trim removed 4 bases at V and 2 bases at J, leaving 1 base unmatched. The length of the CDR3 is 15 residues. The germline gives CDR1 WSHSY, CDR2 SAAADI. This CDR3 reads CASSGTSGVTDTQYF. CDR3 DNA sequence: TGCGCCAGCAGTGGGACTAGCGGGGTCACAGATACGCAGTATTTT.

The chain recombines TRBV6-5 with TRBJ1-1, with TRBD1 identical over 12 bases. The germline V gene has CDR1 MNHEY and CDR2 SVGAGI. The CDR3 covers 12 residues. V gave up 7 bases and J gave up 9 bases; unmatched junction bases: 3. The CDR3 protein is CASKGTGGKAFF. CDR3 nucleotides: TGTGCCAGCAAAGGGACAGGGGGCAAAGCTTTCTTT.